Given below is one TCR beta chain in context. The target antigen is unknown. The sample originates from a study of CXCR4 blockade with PD-1 therapy in pancreatic cancer. These archived tumors were resected from patients never given neoadjuvant therapy beforehand. Measured with immunoSEQ multiplex PCR; TCRdb has only the in-frame clones, and not every one. The repertoire consists of roughly 2,500 clones, with around 42% occurring once and the leading ten covering about 6%. Study-level points and caveats: Clone frequency correlated with its number of distinct nucleotide rearrangements. Tumor clonality averaged about 0.15 versus 0.049 in healthy blood, not predicting survival. Only TCRbeta chains were sequenced here.

The CDR3 has 13 residues. Per the germline V gene, CDR1 is LNHDA and CDR2 is SQIVND (reference sequence). Trimming took off 1 base at V and 6 bases at J, with 9 bases between the two ends. The specimen was tumor tissue. The TCR sequence derives from a human donor with pancreatic ductal adenocarcinoma. The rearrangement joins TRBV19 to TRBJ1-1; maybe TRBD1 (5 bases). CDR3 loop: CASSIGGKAEAFF. The CDR3 DNA reads as TGTGCCAGTAGTATAGGGGGGAAGGCTGAAGCTTTCTTT.